Below are 27 T cell receptor beta chains sequenced from a single sample in a study of cytomegalovirus exposure and HLA in healthy donors. The method was immunoSEQ multiplex PCR; TCRdb's version includes in-frame clones alone and lacks a portion of them. Of roughly 120,000 clones listed, around 94% are singletons. Sequencing was done on a sample of PBMCs. The receptor source for this set is a woman between 18 and 29 years old in good health and CMV-seronegative.

The rearrangement uses TRBV5-1 and TRBJ1-2; weak D call: TRBD1 (6 bases). Trimming shortened V by 4 bases and J by 4 bases, and 11 bases separated the two germline ends. This CDR3 is 13 amino acids long. CDR1 is SGHRS and CDR2 is YFSETQ in the germline V gene. CDR3 sequence: CASSLTGPYGYTF. For the CDR3, the DNA is TGCGCCAGCAGCCTGACAGGACCCTATGGCTACACCTTC.

V usage is TRBV2 and J usage is TRBJ2-4, with a tentative D call TRBD2 (6 bases). Trimming removed 6 bases at V and 8 bases at J, with 11 bases between. The CDR3 sequence is 12 residues long. From germline, CDR1 is SNHLY and CDR2 FYNNEI. The DNA of the CDR3 is TGTGCCAGCAGAACAGGAGGGGACATTCAGTACTTC. It yields the protein CASRTGGDIQYF.

This CDR3 reads CASSDGGGATETQYF. The CDR3 DNA reads as TGCGCCAGCAGTGACGGCGGGGGGGCCACCGAGACCCAGTACTTC. V and J are TRBV10-2 and TRBJ2-5, with TRBD2 matching over 9 bases. Germline CDR1 reads WSHSY; CDR2 reads SAAADI. Germline trimming cut 3 bases from V and 5 bases from J; bases unmatched to any gene: 7. CDR3 length: 15 residues.

This CDR3 reads CASSLDAQGVGAEAFF. CDR3 nucleotides: TGTGCCAGCAGCTTGGACGCTCAGGGGGTGGGCGCTGAAGCTTTCTTT. The chain uses TRBV5-6 and TRBJ1-1; 7 bases map to TRBD1. Germline CDR1 reads SGHDT; CDR2 reads YYEEEE. After removal of 0 bases from V and 6 bases from J, the junction contained 11 bases not matched to a gene. CDR3 size: 16 residues.

The chain has TRBV19 and TRBJ1-5; D is perhaps TRBD1 (6 bases). CDR1 is LNHDA, CDR2 SQIVND, per germline (reference sequence). The ends were cut back, 8 bases at V and 4 bases at J, with 18 bases in the middle. The CDR3 is 15 amino acids. Here the CDR3 reads CASRYYDRKNQPQHF. The DNA for the CDR3 is TGTGCCAGTCGTTACTACGACAGGAAAAATCAGCCCCAGCATTTT.

The chain couples TRBV5-1 to TRBJ2-7; maybe TRBD2 (5 bases). Germline V gene lookup returns CDR1 SGHRS and CDR2 YFSETQ. Trimming stripped 4 bases from V and 1 base from J, with 18 bases between. This CDR3 contains 16 residues. The CDR3 loop reads CASSPLGGLNSYEQYF. The CDR3 region has the DNA TGCGCCAGCAGCCCCCTGGGCGGGCTCAATTCCTACGAGCAGTACTTC.

V and J are TRBV2 and TRBJ2-7; a weak D match, TRBD2 (6 bases). Trimming removed 4 bases at V and 5 bases at J, with 15 bases between. Germline V gene data show CDR1 as SNHLY and CDR2 as FYNNEI. The CDR3 covers 14 residues. The CDR3 sequence is CASSVTGSFDEQYF. The DNA for the CDR3 is TGTGCCAGCAGTGTCACCGGGAGTTTCGACGAGCAGTACTTC.

The rearrangement links TRBV27 to TRBJ2-1; 7 bases map to TRBD1. Germline V gives CDR1 MNHEY, CDR2 SMNVEV (reference sequence). The CDR3 is 16 residues long. V shed 4 bases, J shed 2 bases, and the junction held 8 bases outside the gene matches. CDR3 loop: CASSSPPGTAYNEQFF. For the CDR3, the DNA is TGTGCCAGCAGTTCTCCACCCGGGACAGCCTACAATGAGCAGTTCTTC.

This clone was seen just once. The V call is TRBV12-5, the J call TRBJ2-1; D not resolved. This CDR3 comprises 11 residues. Germline V gene lookup returns CDR1 LGHNT and CDR2 FRNRAP. Between the trimmed V and J ends, which lost 6 bases and 6 bases, there was a span of 6 bases. In DNA, the CDR3 is TGTGCTAGTGGCTACGGCAATGAGCAGTTCTTC. This sequence encodes CASGYGNEQFF.

The chain is built from TRBV10-3 and TRBJ1-1, with 12 bases matching TRBD1. The junction had 7 bases not matched to a gene; V was cut back by 4 bases and J by 4 bases. Per germline, CDR1 ENHRY and CDR2 SYGVKD. CDR3 length equals 16 residues. CDR3 DNA sequence: TGTGCCATCAGTGCAACGGGACAGGGGGCAGTCACTGAAGCTTTCTTT. Amino acids: CAISATGQGAVTEAFF.

The chain employs TRBV6-5 and TRBJ2-2, with 7 bases that match TRBD1. This CDR3 is built from 16 residues. Germline-derived CDR1 and CDR2 are MNHEY and SVGAGI. Losses at the gene ends were 2 bases for V and 5 bases for J; bases not matched to a gene: 8. The CDR3: CASSYRYTGVTGELFF. The CDR3 bases are TGTGCCAGCAGTTACCGATACACAGGGGTGACCGGGGAGCTGTTTTTT.

The chain recombines TRBV11-3 with TRBJ2-1, with D maybe TRBD2 (5 bases). Trimming cost V 3 bases and J 9 bases, with 15 bases left between them. The CDR3 covers 14 residues. Germline CDR1 SGHNT, CDR2 YENEEA. CDR3 region: CASSLGVAEGEQFF. CDR3 coding DNA: TGTGCCAGCAGCTTGGGAGTCGCTGAGGGTGAGCAGTTCTTC. Full variable domain (remainder filled in from reference TRBV11-3 and TRBJ2-1): EAGVVQSPRYKIIEKKQPVAFWCNPISGHNTLYWYLQNLGQGPELLIRYENEEAVDDSQLPKDRFSAERLKGVDSTLKIQPAELGDSAVYLCASSLGVAEGEQFFGPGTRLTVL.

The V call is TRBV19, the J call TRBJ2-1; 7 bases line up with TRBD2. V shed 3 bases and J 1 base; nucleotides not matched to a gene: 0. CDR3 length: 14 amino acids. The V gene's germline CDR1 is LNHDA and CDR2 SQIVND (reference sequence). The CDR3 DNA reads TGTGCCAGTAGTATCGGGGGGTCCTACAATGAGCAGTTCTTC. It yields the protein CASSIGGSYNEQFF.

CDR3 sequence (DNA): TGTGCCAGCAGATCGGGACAGAGGGGCACAGATACGCAGTATTTT. Protein: CASRSGQRGTDTQYF. The V gene is TRBV28, the J gene TRBJ2-3, with 7 bases fitting TRBD1. Germline CDR1 reads MDHEN; CDR2 reads SYDVKM. Trimming at V came to 6 bases and at J to 1 base, leaving 7 bases not matched to a gene. The length of the CDR3 is 15 residues.

V is TRBV11-3 and J is TRBJ1-1; D uncertain. This CDR3 is built from 13 residues. The germline CDR1 and CDR2 sequences are SGHNT and YENEEA. V dropped 5 bases and J dropped 4 bases, with 11 bases sitting between them. The chain's CDR3 is CASSIGVATEAFF. CDR3 sequence (DNA): TGTGCCAGCAGCATCGGAGTGGCCACTGAAGCTTTCTTT. Combining the CDR3 with reference TRBV11-3 and TRBJ1-1 gives the whole variable domain EAGVVQSPRYKIIEKKQPVAFWCNPISGHNTLYWYLQNLGQGPELLIRYENEEAVDDSQLPKDRFSAERLKGVDSTLKIQPAELGDSAVYLCASSIGVATEAFFGQGTRLTVV.

The chain has TRBV11-2 and TRBJ2-3, with unresolved D. The CDR3 is 14 amino acids. Germline V gives CDR1 SGHAT, CDR2 FQNNGV. With 5 bases removed from V and 0 bases from J, the gap between germline ends came to 9 bases. The CDR3 DNA follows: TGTGCCAGCAGCCAAATTAGAAGCACAGATACGCAGTATTTT. Translation gives CASSQIRSTDTQYF.

This chain joins TRBV4-1 and TRBJ2-3, with TRBD2 matching over 8 bases. CDR1 is MGHRA and CDR2 is YSYEKL in the germline V gene. The CDR3 totals 15 residues. V lost 4 bases, J lost 3 bases, and 6 bases stayed unmatched. CDR3 coding DNA: TGCGCCAGCAGCCGAGGAATAGCGGGAACAGATACGCAGTATTTT. This sequence encodes CASSRGIAGTDTQYF.

This chain uses TRBV6-5 with TRBJ1-1; D is unresolved. Germline V lookup: CDR1 MNHEY, CDR2 SVGAGI. V lost 4 bases to trimming and J lost 9 bases, with 12 bases between them. This CDR3 comprises 12 residues. The CDR3 region has the DNA TGTGCCAGCAGTTTGCCAGGCAAGAAAGCTTTCTTT. The encoded protein is CASSLPGKKAFF.

This chain joins TRBV27 and TRBJ2-2; 8 bases are shared with TRBD2. V shed 7 bases and J 6 bases; nucleotides not matched to a gene: 4. CDR1 and CDR2 from the germline V gene are MNHEY and SMNVEV (reference sequence). The CDR3 length is 13 residues. The CDR3 DNA is TGTGCCAGCAAGGCGCGGGAGGCCGGGGAGCTGTTTTTT. Its translation: CASKAREAGELFF.

V gene TRBV2 combines with J gene TRBJ1-1; TRBD1 matches at 10 bases. The CDR3 consists of 15 residues. The germline V gene has CDR1 SNHLY and CDR2 FYNNEI. After removal of 6 bases from V and 4 bases from J, the junction contained 8 bases not matched to a gene. The CDR3 protein is CASRTRQGAGTEAFF. The CDR3 nucleotides are TGTGCCAGCAGAACTCGACAGGGGGCCGGCACTGAAGCTTTCTTT. The full variable domain, completed using reference TRBV2 and TRBJ1-1, is EPEVTQTPSHQVTQMGQEVILRCVPISNHLYFYWYRQILGQKVEFLVSFYNNEISEKSEIFDDQFSVERPDGSNFTLKIRSTKLEDSAMYFCASRTRQGAGTEAFFGQGTRLTVV.

This clone was detected only once. The V call is TRBV5-1, the J call TRBJ2-7; a possible D gene is TRBD1 (7 bases). The V end was cut by 2 bases, the J end by 5 bases, with 26 bases between. CDR1 and CDR2 from the germline V gene are SGHRS and YFSETQ. The CDR3 covers 18 residues. The CDR3 loop is CASSLGGTVRGGWNEQYF. Written as DNA, the CDR3 is TGCGCCAGCAGCTTAGGCGGGACAGTAAGAGGGGGTTGGAACGAGCAGTACTTC.

V gene TRBV18 combines with J gene TRBJ1-3; D might be TRBD1 (5 bases). Trimming took off 3 bases at V and 4 bases at J, with 10 bases between the two ends. Germline V gene sequence: CDR1 KGHSH, CDR2 LQKENI. This CDR3 contains 14 residues. The CDR3, as DNA: TGTGCCAGCTCACCGGCAGGGCGCGGAAACACCATATATTTT. This sequence encodes CASSPAGRGNTIYF.

The sample holds many counts of this clone. CDR3 sequence reads: CASSYYSNQPQHF. In DNA form, the CDR3 reads TGTGCCAGCAGTTACTATAGCAATCAGCCCCAGCATTTT. V and J are TRBV27 and TRBJ1-5; D unclear. Germline loops: CDR1 MNHEY, CDR2 SMNVEV (reference sequence). V gave up 4 bases and J gave up 0 bases, with 4 bases separating them. The CDR3 spans 13 residues.

The J gene is TRBJ2-7, the V gene TRBV6-5, with 7 bases identical to TRBD2. Germline lookup yields CDR1 MNHEY and CDR2 SVGAGI. The junction had 6 bases not matched to a gene; V was cut back by 6 bases and J by 4 bases. The CDR3 consists of 13 residues. The CDR3 loop reads CASSRSGMYEQYF. CDR3 DNA sequence: TGTGCCAGCAGCAGGAGCGGGATGTACGAGCAGTACTTC.

V and J are TRBV5-1 and TRBJ1-5; D not certain. The CDR3 totals 15 residues. V lost 5 bases and J lost 4, with 16 bases in between. Germline values: CDR1 SGHRS, CDR2 YFSETQ. The CDR3 DNA is TGCGCCAGCAGGGCGGACTCGGGTCAGAATCAGCCCCAGCATTTT. Translated: CASRADSGQNQPQHF.

This chain uses TRBV5-1 with TRBJ1-1; the match to TRBD1 covers 7 bases. V dropped 2 bases and J dropped 7; count of bases not matched to a gene: 11. This CDR3 contains 15 residues. CDR1 and CDR2 from the germline V gene are SGHRS and YFSETQ. The CDR3 DNA follows: TGCGCCAGCAGCTTAAGTCCAGGGGGACCGATTGAAGCTTTCTTT. Translated: CASSLSPGGPIEAFF.

The CDR3 DNA is TGTGCCTGGAGTGTTAAGGGGTGGGGTAACCAAGAGACCCAGTACTTC. As protein: CAWSVKGWGNQETQYF. The chain uses TRBV30 and TRBJ2-5; weak D call: TRBD1 (5 bases). The CDR3 is 16 amino acids. CDR1 GTSNPN and CDR2 SVGIG come from the germline V gene (reference sequence). V gave up 0 bases and J gave up 0 bases, with 14 bases separating them.